The following is a TCR beta chain sequence with its context. Antigen: not known. These data belong to a study of shared clonotypes between healthy human individuals. The germline V gene encodes CDR1 LGHNA and CDR2 YNFKEQ. The CDR3 consists of 18 residues. The ends lost 0 bases at V and 5 bases at J; junction bases unmatched: 12. Whole-study results and caveats: With a handful of donors compared, around 5.4% of naive CD4 clonotypes were shared.

Clones were read by immunoSEQ multiplex PCR, and TCRdb kept only the in-frame ones, dropping some. The data contain about 1.4 million clones, roughly 96% of them singletons. The specimen was naive CD4+ T cells sorted from blood. Subset described: CD45RA+ positively selected. The V call is TRBV4-2, the J call TRBJ2-5; 10 bases agree with TRBD1. This clonotype originated in a man aged 25 to 45 in good health. The CDR3 sequence: CASSQDPPGTGARETQYF. Here the CDR3 DNA reads TGTGCCAGCAGCCAAGATCCGCCGGGGACAGGGGCCCGGGAGACCCAGTACTTC.